The 19 T cell receptor beta chains reported below all come from one sample, sequenced in a study of Graves' ophthalmopathy and Graves' hyperthyroidism. RNA transcripts were the source from which TCR beta CDR3 regions were amplified. Second-round multiplex PCR followed a first-round RT-PCR using HTBI primers. TCRdb reprocessed the multiplex PCR reads via MiXCR and lists one record per CDR3 protein. The sample has hundreds of thousands of distinct CDR3 sequences, around a fifth seen once. The sequenced sample consisted of peripheral blood. These TCRs come from a woman aged 18-29 years with stable Graves' hyperthyroidism.

This clonotype has at least ten counts. Written as DNA, the CDR3 is TGTGCCAGCAGTCGGGACAGGGAGGGCTCTGGCTACACCTTC. Protein product: CASSRDREGSGYTF. The chain employs TRBV2 and TRBJ1-2, with 9 nucleotides matching TRBD1. The V and J ends lost 5 bases and 7 bases, in that order; junction bases with no gene match: 8. CDR1 is SNHLY and CDR2 is FYNNEI in the germline V gene. The CDR3 consists of 14 residues.

In this sample, this clonotype turned up many times. The chain couples TRBV7-2 to TRBJ2-5, with D perhaps matching TRBD2 (7 bases). In germline, CDR1 is SGHTA, CDR2 FQGNSA. This CDR3 has 16 residues. Trimming stripped 3 bases from V and 5 bases from J, with 19 bases between. This CDR3 is CASSFQSGTPRETQYF. Written as DNA, the CDR3 is TGTGCCAGCAGCTTCCAGAGCGGGACACCTCGGGAGACCCAGTACTTC.

This clonotype was counted ten times or more. V usage is TRBV20-1 and J usage is TRBJ1-1, with D perhaps matching TRBD1 (6 bases). This CDR3 contains 12 residues. Germline V gene sequence: CDR1 DFQATT, CDR2 SNEGSKA (reference sequence). V lost 0 bases, J lost 8 bases, and 10 bases lay in between. The CDR3 is CSARDQGPEAFF. The CDR3, as DNA: TGCAGTGCTAGAGATCAGGGGCCAGAAGCTTTCTTT.

The rearrangement links TRBV12-3 or TRBV12-4 to TRBJ2-5, with 14 bases matching TRBD2. The CDR3 runs 17 residues. Trimming cost V 1 base and J 5 bases; bases outside gene matches: 6. As DNA, the CDR3 is TGTGCCAGCAGTTTAGTGGGGACTAGCGGGAGTTTGGAGACCCAGTACTTC. Translated, it gives CASSLVGTSGSLETQYF.

The gene calls are TRBV6-1 and TRBJ2-7, with D possibly TRBD2 on 5 matching bases. The CDR3 spans 13 residues. Germline assignment: CDR1 MNHNS and CDR2 SASEGT. Trimming shortened V by 4 bases and J by 4 bases, and 11 bases separated the two germline ends. CDR3 nucleotide sequence: TGTGCCAGCAGTGTCGAGGACTTATACGAGCAGTACTTC. Protein: CASSVEDLYEQYF.

This clonotype was observed at least ten times. The rearrangement joins TRBV6-1 to TRBJ1-6; possibly TRBD1 for D (6 bases). The V gene's germline CDR1 is MNHNS and CDR2 SASEGT. The length of the CDR3 is 14 residues. V was shortened by 2 bases and J by 9 bases, with 11 bases between the two germline ends. CDR3 sequence (DNA): TGTGCCAGCAGTGAACTGGGGGGCCCTTCACCCCTCCACTTT. It codes for CASSELGGPSPLHF.

There are many counts of this clonotype. One end of the junction does not line up with germline, which may come from a read error. This chain links TRBV6-1 with TRBJ2-7, with 8 nucleotides matching TRBD1. The germline gives CDR1 MNHNS, CDR2 SASEGT. CDR3 length: 13 amino acids. CDR3 in amino acids: CVSSGQGINEQYF. CDR3 sequence (DNA): TGTGTCAGCAGCGGACAGGGAATTAACGAGCAGTACTTC.

For this clonotype: Germline is not matched at one junction end, which may reflect a read error. The chain carries TRBV11-3 and TRBJ1-2; D gene uncertain. The germline gives CDR1 SGHNT, CDR2 YENEEA. The CDR3 sequence is 13 residues long. DNA of the CDR3: TGTGCCAGCAGCTTAGGAGGCGCAAGGCTATATGTCTTC. Amino acids: CASSLGGARLYVF.

This clonotype was detected many times. This sequence joins TRBV28 and TRBJ2-5, with a possible D match to TRBD2 (6 bases). The CDR3 has 15 amino acids. V shed 5 bases and J shed 3 bases, with 16 bases lying between them. The germline V gene has CDR1 MDHEN and CDR2 SYDVKM. The CDR3 coding sequence is TGTGCCAGCAGTCCTGGAGGAAAGCGGGAAGAGACCCAGTACTTC. It translates to CASSPGGKREETQYF.

This clonotype was counted at least ten times. The chain's CDR3 is CASSSGHRDTGELFF. CDR3 coding DNA: TGTGCCAGCAGCTCAGGACATAGGGACACCGGGGAGCTGTTTTTT. The genes are TRBV7-3 and TRBJ2-2; D possibly corresponds to TRBD1 (5 bases). This CDR3 is 15 amino acids long. Germline CDR1 is SGHTA and CDR2 is FQGTGA. Trimming took off 4 bases at V and 3 bases at J, with 12 bases between the two ends.

The CDR3 loop reads CASTFGQGSAEQYF. The CDR3 DNA reads as TGTGCCAGCACTTTTGGACAGGGCTCCGCCGAGCAGTACTTC. The rearrangement links TRBV12-3 or TRBV12-4 to TRBJ2-7; 8 nucleotides agree with TRBD1. The CDR3 totals 14 residues. After removal of 7 bases from V and 6 bases from J, the junction contained 11 bases not matched to a gene.

Many counts were recorded for this clonotype. The V gene is TRBV6-5, the J gene TRBJ2-6; D call uncertain. The CDR3 totals 13 residues. CDR1 is MNHEY and CDR2 is SVGAGI in the germline V gene. Between the trimmed V and J ends, which lost 6 bases and 3 bases, there was a span of 6 bases. The CDR3 sequence is CASRGFGANVLTF. CDR3 coding DNA: TGTGCCAGCAGGGGCTTTGGGGCCAACGTCCTGACTTTC.

This clonotype showed up many times. The J gene is TRBJ1-2, the V gene TRBV7-9; D remains unclear. From germline, CDR1 is SEHNR and CDR2 FQNEAQ (reference sequence). V lost 8 bases and J lost 7, with 11 bases in between. The CDR3 extends over 11 amino acids. The CDR3 spells CASPGERGYTF. The CDR3 DNA is TGTGCCAGCCCTGGGGAGCGTGGCTACACCTTC.

In its sample, this clonotype was seen many times. In DNA form, the CDR3 reads TGTGCCAGCAGTTTACAGGGCTATAGCTATGGCTACACCTTC. It yields the protein CASSLQGYSYGYTF. This rearrangement joins TRBV12-3 or TRBV12-4 to TRBJ1-2, with D perhaps matching TRBD1 (5 bases). The CDR3 is 14 amino acids. V lost 2 bases, J lost 4 bases, and 11 bases lay in between.

Only a few counts were recorded for this clonotype. This chain links TRBV2 with TRBJ2-7; D is unclear. The CDR3 contains 14 residues. V dropped 7 bases and J dropped 0 bases, with 13 bases sitting between them. Looked up from germline, CDR1 is SNHLY and CDR2 is FYNNEI. The CDR3 region is CASNLEDVSYEQYF. The CDR3 DNA is TGTGCCAGCAACTTAGAAGACGTCTCCTACGAGCAGTACTTC.

This clonotype was observed at least ten times. V gene TRBV20-1 combines with J gene TRBJ2-5, with TRBD2 matching 13 bases. The CDR3 has 18 residues. Germline CDR1 DFQATT, CDR2 SNEGSKA (reference sequence). Trimming at V came to 3 bases and at J to 1 base, leaving 11 bases not matched to a gene. CDR3 nucleotide sequence: TGCAGTGCTAGTAGTTCGATTGGACTAGCGGGAGTCCAAGAGACCCAGTACTTC. This sequence encodes CSASSSIGLAGVQETQYF.

The table lists this clonotype with many counts. The V gene is TRBV29-1, the J gene TRBJ1-1; D remains ambiguous. V gave up 2 bases and J gave up 0 bases, with 10 bases separating them. Germline assignment: CDR1 SQVTM and CDR2 ANQGSEA. The CDR3 totals 14 residues. CDR3 amino acids: CSVELRVLNTEAFF. As DNA, the CDR3 is TGCAGCGTTGAATTAAGGGTTTTGAACACTGAAGCTTTCTTT.

The V call is TRBV7-2, the J call TRBJ2-7; D tentatively fits TRBD1 or TRBD2 (5 bases each). V was shortened by 5 bases and J by 2 bases, with 13 bases between the two germline ends. The CDR3 contains 14 residues. Germline V gene data show CDR1 as SGHTA and CDR2 as FQGNSA. CDR3 nucleotides: TGTGCCAGCAGCCCTCGGGACCCTACCTACGAGCAGTACTTC. Translated, it gives CASSPRDPTYEQYF.

This clonotype was observed many times. This chain links TRBV6-2 or TRBV6-3 with TRBJ2-7; 11 nucleotides match TRBD2. V lost 2 bases, J lost 3 bases, and 3 bases stayed unmatched. CDR1 and CDR2 (germline): MNHEY, SVGEGT. The CDR3 is 15 amino acids. The CDR3 protein is CASSYGLAGGYEQYF. For the CDR3, the DNA is TGTGCCAGCAGTTACGGTCTAGCGGGAGGCTACGAGCAGTACTTC.